The present entry profiles one TCR beta chain with its context. Noted time point: pre-sensitization, week 0. The treatment: therapeutic diphenylcyclopropenone sensitization with weekly scalp DPC. Trimming left V 8 bases short and J 0 bases short, with 17 bases between. In germline, CDR1 is MNHEY, CDR2 SVGEGT. The CDR3 length is 16 residues. TCRdb re-called the RACE reads through MiXCR, storing one row per CDR3 protein. Among around 350,000 distinct CDR3 sequences listed, about 5% were seen once. The source of the sample is a study of human T cells and chemical hapten exposure. This specimen consisted of whole blood, obtained in connection with sensitization to the hapten diphenylcyclopropenone (DPC). The sequence derives from a woman aged 18-29 years with alopecia areata. Some clones in this sample may be carry-over from other donors' samples. The chain couples TRBV6-2 or TRBV6-3 to TRBJ1-5, with TRBD1 as a possible D gene (6 bases). CDR3 in amino acids: CASAMRGADSNQPQHF. In nucleotides, the CDR3 is TGTGCCAGCGCCATGAGGGGGGCGGATAGCAATCAGCCCCAGCATTTT.